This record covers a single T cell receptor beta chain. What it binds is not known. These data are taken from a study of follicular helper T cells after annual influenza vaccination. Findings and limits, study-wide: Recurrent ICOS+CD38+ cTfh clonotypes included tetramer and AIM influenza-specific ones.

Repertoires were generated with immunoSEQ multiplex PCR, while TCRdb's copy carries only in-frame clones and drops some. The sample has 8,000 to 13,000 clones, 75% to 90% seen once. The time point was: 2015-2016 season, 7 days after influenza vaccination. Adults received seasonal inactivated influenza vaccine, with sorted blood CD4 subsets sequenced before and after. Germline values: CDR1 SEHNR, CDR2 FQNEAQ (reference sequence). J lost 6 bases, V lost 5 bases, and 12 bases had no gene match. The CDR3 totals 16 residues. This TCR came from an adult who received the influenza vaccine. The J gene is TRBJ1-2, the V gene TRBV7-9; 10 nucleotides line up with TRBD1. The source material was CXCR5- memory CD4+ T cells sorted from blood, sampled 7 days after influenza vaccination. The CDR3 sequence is CASSPGRDRGLNGYTF. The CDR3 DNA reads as TGTGCCAGCAGCCCTGGCCGGGACAGGGGTTTAAATGGCTACACCTTC.